Here is one T cell receptor beta chain with its context. The antigen remains unidentified. This entry belongs to a study of T-cell memory formation after mild COVID-19. TCRdb re-derived calls from the 5' RACE reads in MiXCR, one entry per CDR3 protein. Altogether around 250,000 distinct CDR3 sequences are present, around a tenth being singletons, with the ten largest covering around 23%. Study-level findings and limits: Among clones peaking at day 37 in the second wave, SARS-CoV-2 specificity remained unconfirmed.

The sample taken for sequencing was PBMCs or a T cell subset sorted from them (not recorded which). The receptor was isolated from a man aged 18 to 29 who had mild COVID-19 (a few samples of this study predate the infection). Cell type and time point are not known.

CDR3 protein: CSARDRVVGYQPQHF. The CDR3 nucleotides read TGCAGTGCTAGAGATAGGGTTGTGGGTTATCAGCCCCAGCATTTT. This sequence joins TRBV20-1 and TRBJ1-5; D is unclear. Per the germline V gene, CDR1 is DFQATT and CDR2 is SNEGSKA (reference sequence). The CDR3 consists of 15 residues. Trimming pared 0 bases from V and 5 bases from J, leaving 14 bases between.